Sequencing of this TCR beta chain was carried out in a study of cytotoxic CD8 clonotypes in ibrutinib-treated CLL. General study results and limits: The times at which samples were taken varied between sustained-remission and progressing patients. Starting clonality was above that of age-matched healthy donors and tracked circulating CD8+ T-cell counts. At progression, clonality fell back toward baseline after rising at ibrutinib response.

The targeted sequencing depth was 1 in 200,000 to 1 in 1 million T cells. Libraries were prepared by immunoSEQ multiplex PCR; TCRdb keeps only in-frame clonotypes and omits some of them. The data hold hundreds of thousands of clones, with over 65% observed a single time. This CDR3 comprises 13 residues. Trimming pared 4 bases from V and 8 bases from J, leaving 13 bases between. Germline V gene lookup returns CDR1 KGHSH and CDR2 LQKENI. Comments on this clone: Its target is not known.

The sample consisted of PBMCs, taken after 12 months of ibrutinib treatment. The sequence derives from a human donor with chronic lymphocytic leukemia. This chain connects TRBV18 to TRBJ2-3; D gene ambiguous. The CDR3 spells CASSLQAGGTQYF. In DNA, the CDR3 is TGTGCCAGCTCACTCCAGGCCGGTGGTACGCAGTATTTT.